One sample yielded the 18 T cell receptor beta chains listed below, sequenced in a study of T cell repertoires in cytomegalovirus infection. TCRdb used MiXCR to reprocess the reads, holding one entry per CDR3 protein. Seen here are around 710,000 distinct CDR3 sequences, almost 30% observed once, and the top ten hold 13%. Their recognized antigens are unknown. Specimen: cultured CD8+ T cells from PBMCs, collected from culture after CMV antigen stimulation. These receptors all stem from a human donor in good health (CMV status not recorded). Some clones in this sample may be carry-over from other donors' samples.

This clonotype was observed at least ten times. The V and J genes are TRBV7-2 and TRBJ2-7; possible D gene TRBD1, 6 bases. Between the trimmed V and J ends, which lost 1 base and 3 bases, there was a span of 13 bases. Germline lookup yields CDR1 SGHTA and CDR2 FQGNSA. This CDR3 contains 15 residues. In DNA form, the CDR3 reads TGTGCCAGCAGCTTAGTTGCGGACAGCGTCTACGAGCAGTACTTC. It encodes CASSLVADSVYEQYF.

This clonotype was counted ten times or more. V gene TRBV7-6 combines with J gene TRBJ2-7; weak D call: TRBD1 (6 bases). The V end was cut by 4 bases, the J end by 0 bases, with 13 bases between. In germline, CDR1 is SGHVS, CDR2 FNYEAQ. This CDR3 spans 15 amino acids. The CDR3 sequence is CASSSGQRNSYEQYF. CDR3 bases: TGTGCCAGCAGCTCCGGACAGCGAAACTCCTACGAGCAGTACTTC.

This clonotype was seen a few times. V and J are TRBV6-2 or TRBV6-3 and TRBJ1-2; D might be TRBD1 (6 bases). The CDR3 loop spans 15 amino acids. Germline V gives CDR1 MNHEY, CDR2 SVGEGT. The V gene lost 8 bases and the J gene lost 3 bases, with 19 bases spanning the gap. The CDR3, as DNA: TGTGCCAGCTCCGAGGAAGGACAGCTATACTATGGCTACACCTTC. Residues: CASSEEGQLYYGYTF.

The DNA of the CDR3 is TGTGCCACGGGGGAGACCCAATTTAATTCACCCCTCCACTTT. This gives the protein CATGETQFNSPLHF. The rearrangement links TRBV27 to TRBJ1-6, with D possibly TRBD1 on 5 matching bases. V was trimmed by 10 bases and J by 6 bases, leaving 16 bases between them. This CDR3 is built from 14 residues. The germline V gene encodes CDR1 MNHEY and CDR2 SMNVEV (reference sequence).

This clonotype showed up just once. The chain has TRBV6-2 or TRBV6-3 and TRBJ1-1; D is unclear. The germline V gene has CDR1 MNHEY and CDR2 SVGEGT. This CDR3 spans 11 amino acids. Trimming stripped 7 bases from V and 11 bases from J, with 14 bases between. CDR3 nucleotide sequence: TGTGCCAGCACCTTCGGCGGTGGTGCTTTCTTT. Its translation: CASTFGGGAFF.

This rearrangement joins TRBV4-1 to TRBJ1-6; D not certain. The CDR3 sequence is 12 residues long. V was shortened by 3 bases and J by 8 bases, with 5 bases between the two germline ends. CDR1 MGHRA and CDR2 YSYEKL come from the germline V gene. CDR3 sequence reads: CASSQAHSPLHF. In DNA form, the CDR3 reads TGCGCCAGCAGCCAGGCCCATTCACCCCTCCACTTT.

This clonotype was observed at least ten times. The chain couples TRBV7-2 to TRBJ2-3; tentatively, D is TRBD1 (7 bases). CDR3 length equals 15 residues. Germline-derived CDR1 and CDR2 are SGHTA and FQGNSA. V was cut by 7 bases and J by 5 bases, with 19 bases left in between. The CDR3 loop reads CASTEEGAVGDTQYF. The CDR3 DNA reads TGTGCCAGCACCGAGGAGGGGGCCGTAGGAGATACGCAGTATTTT.

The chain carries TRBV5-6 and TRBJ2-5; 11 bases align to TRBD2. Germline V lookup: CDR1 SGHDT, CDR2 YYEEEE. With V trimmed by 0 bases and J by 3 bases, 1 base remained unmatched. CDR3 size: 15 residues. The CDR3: CASSLVGLAEETQYF. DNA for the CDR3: TGTGCCAGCAGCTTGGTGGGACTAGCGGAAGAGACCCAGTACTTC.

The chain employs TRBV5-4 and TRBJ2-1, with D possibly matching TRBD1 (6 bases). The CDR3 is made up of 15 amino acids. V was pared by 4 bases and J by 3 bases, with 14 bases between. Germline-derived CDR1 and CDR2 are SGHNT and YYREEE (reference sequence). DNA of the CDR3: TGTGCCAGCAGCGGTTTCCAGGGGAACTACAATGAGCAGTTCTTC. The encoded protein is CASSGFQGNYNEQFF.

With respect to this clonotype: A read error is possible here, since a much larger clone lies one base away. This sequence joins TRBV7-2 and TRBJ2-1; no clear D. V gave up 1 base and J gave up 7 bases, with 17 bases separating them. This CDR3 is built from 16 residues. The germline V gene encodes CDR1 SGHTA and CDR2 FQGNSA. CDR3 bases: TGTGCCAGCAGCTTAGTCGGGCTAGTGGGCTTAAATGAGCAGTTCTTC. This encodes CASSLVGLVGLNEQFF. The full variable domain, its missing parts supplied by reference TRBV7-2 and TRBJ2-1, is GAGVSQSPSNKVTEKGKDVELRCDPISGHTALYWYRQSLGQGLEFLIYFQGNSAPDKSGLPSDRFSAERTGGSVSTLTIQRTQQEDSAVYLCASSLVGLVGLNEQFFGPGTRLTVL.

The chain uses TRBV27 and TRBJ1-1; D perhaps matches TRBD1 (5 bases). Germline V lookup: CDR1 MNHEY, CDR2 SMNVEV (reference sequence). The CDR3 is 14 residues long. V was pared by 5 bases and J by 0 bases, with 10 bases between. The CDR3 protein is CASSMGVVNTEAFF. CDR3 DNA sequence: TGTGCCAGCAGTATGGGGGTCGTGAACACTGAAGCTTTCTTT.

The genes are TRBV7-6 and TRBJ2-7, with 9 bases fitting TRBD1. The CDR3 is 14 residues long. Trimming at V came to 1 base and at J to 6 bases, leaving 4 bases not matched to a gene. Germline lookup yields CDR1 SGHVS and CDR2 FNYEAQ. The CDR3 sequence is CASSLETGGGEQYV. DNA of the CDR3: TGTGCCAGCAGCTTAGAAACAGGGGGCGGCGAGCAGTACGTC.

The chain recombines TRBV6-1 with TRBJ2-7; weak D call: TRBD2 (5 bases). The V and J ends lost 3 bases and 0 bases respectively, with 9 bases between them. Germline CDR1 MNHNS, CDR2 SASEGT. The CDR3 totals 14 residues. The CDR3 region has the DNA TGTGCCAGCAGTGAGATAGGGAGCTCCTACGAGCAGTACGTC. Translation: CASSEIGSSYEQYV.

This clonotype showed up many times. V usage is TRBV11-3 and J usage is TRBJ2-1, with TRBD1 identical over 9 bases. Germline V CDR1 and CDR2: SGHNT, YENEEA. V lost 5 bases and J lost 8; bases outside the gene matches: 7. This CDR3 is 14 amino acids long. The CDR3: CASSPRDREYEQFF. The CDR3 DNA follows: TGTGCCAGCAGCCCCCGGGACAGGGAGTATGAGCAGTTCTTC.

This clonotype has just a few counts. The CDR3, as DNA: TGTGCCAGCAGTTACGCCTTCAGCTACTACAATGAGCAGTTCTTC. Its protein product is CASSYAFSYYNEQFF. The chain joins TRBV6-5 to TRBJ2-1; D is ambiguous. V gave up 2 bases and J gave up 3 bases, with 11 bases separating them. This CDR3 contains 15 residues. CDR1 is MNHEY, CDR2 SVGAGI, per germline.

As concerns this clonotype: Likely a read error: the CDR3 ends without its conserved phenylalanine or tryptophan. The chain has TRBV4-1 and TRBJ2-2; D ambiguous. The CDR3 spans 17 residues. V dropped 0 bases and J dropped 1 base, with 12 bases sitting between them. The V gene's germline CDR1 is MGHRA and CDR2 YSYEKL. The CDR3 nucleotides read TGCGCCAGCAGCCAAGACCCACAGCTTGAGAACACCGGGGAGCTGTTTTTA. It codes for CASSQDPQLENTGELFL.

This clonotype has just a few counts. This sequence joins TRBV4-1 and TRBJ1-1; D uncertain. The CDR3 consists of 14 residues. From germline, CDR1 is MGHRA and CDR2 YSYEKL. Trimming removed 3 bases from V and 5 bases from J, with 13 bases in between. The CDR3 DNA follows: TGCGCCAGCAGCCAGAGCGGGCATGGAACTGAAGCTTTCTTT. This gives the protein CASSQSGHGTEAFF.

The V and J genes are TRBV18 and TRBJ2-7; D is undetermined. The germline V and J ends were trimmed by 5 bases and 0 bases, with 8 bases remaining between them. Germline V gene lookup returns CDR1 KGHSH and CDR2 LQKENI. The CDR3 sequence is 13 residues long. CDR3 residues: CASSGTDSYEQYV. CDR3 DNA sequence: TGTGCCAGCTCAGGCACGGACTCCTACGAGCAGTACGTC.